These 20 T cell receptor beta chains share one sample of origin, sequenced in a study of cytomegalovirus exposure and HLA in healthy donors. PCR primers comprised 60 Vbeta and 13 Jbeta primers. Some clones are missing from TCRdb's copy, which holds only in-frame ones; the method was immunoSEQ multiplex PCR. The repertoire holds around 150,000 clones, roughly 80% seen once, with roughly 2.1% in the top ten. Input material: PBMCs. The receptors here all came from a man aged 18 to 29 in good health and CMV-seronegative.

V usage is TRBV11-3 and J usage is TRBJ2-3; possible D gene TRBD2, 6 bases. Germline assignment: CDR1 SGHNT and CDR2 YENEEA. This CDR3 comprises 14 residues. Trimming stripped 4 bases from V and 2 bases from J, with 10 bases between. This CDR3 is CASSSRDFTDTQYF. DNA for the CDR3: TGTGCCAGCAGCTCACGGGACTTCACAGATACGCAGTATTTT.

This chain links TRBV28 with TRBJ1-4; D ambiguous. This CDR3 comprises 13 residues. Per the germline V gene, CDR1 is MDHEN and CDR2 is SYDVKM. V shed 8 bases and J shed 8 bases, with 15 bases lying between them. CDR3 in DNA: TGTGCCAGCCAAGATAGTCTTTGGGAAAAACTGTTTTTT. It codes for CASQDSLWEKLFF.

Comment on this clone: Other DNA variants within this sample encode the same CDR3. The V and J genes are TRBV9 and TRBJ2-7; the D gene is possibly TRBD1 (6 bases). Germline V gene lookup returns CDR1 SGDLS and CDR2 YYNGEE. Trimming cost V 4 bases and J 1 base, with 15 bases left between them. The CDR3 has 15 amino acids. The CDR3 nucleotides are TGTGCCAGCAGCCCTCCCCCTGGACAGTCCTACGAGCAGTACTTC. This gives the protein CASSPPPGQSYEQYF.

V is TRBV27 and J is TRBJ1-5; TRBD1 might be the D (5 bases). CDR1 MNHEY and CDR2 SMNVEV come from the germline V gene (reference sequence). The V and J ends lost 1 base and 6 bases respectively, with 16 bases between them. The CDR3 loop spans 16 amino acids. For the CDR3, the DNA is TGTGCCAGCAGTTTATGGGGCCTACAACGCAGTCAGCCCCAGCATTTT. This gives the protein CASSLWGLQRSQPQHF.

V usage is TRBV9 and J usage is TRBJ1-3; a possible D gene is TRBD1 (6 bases). V gave up 0 bases and J gave up 8 bases, with 6 bases separating them. Germline V gene data show CDR1 as SGDLS and CDR2 as YYNGEE. The CDR3 is 12 amino acids. CDR3 residues: CASSVEGDTIYF. The CDR3 DNA is TGTGCCAGCAGCGTAGAGGGGGACACCATATATTTT.

The chain links TRBV7-8 to TRBJ1-2; 12 bases agree with TRBD1. There are 20 residues in the CDR3. J was trimmed by 11 bases and V by 10 bases; bases with no gene match: 32. The germline CDR1 and CDR2 sequences are SGHVS and FQNEAQ. The CDR3 bases are TGTGCCACCAGGGGGGACAGGGGGCCTCTTCTCGCCCGTAAGGCCTCTGGGTACACCTTC. This translates into CATRGDRGPLLARKASGYTF. Based on the CDR3 plus reference TRBV7-8 and TRBJ1-2, the full variable domain is GAGVSQSPRYKVAKRGQDVALRCDPISGHVSLFWYQQALGQGPEFLTYFQNEAQLDKSGLPSDRFFAERPEGSVSTLKIQRTQQEDSAVYLCATRGDRGPLLARKASGYTFGSGTRLTVV.

The chain joins TRBV11-3 to TRBJ2-7, with 8 bases matching TRBD2. This CDR3 has 16 amino acids. Germline V lookup: CDR1 SGHNT, CDR2 YENEEA. V trimming: 7 bases; J trimming: 3 bases; junction bases outside the gene matches: 14. CDR3 protein: CASTGAAGGPLYEQYF. CDR3 nucleotides: TGTGCCAGCACGGGGGCGGCGGGGGGACCACTCTACGAGCAGTACTTC.

The J gene is TRBJ1-1, the V gene TRBV30; D remains ambiguous. The CDR3 runs to 13 residues. Trimming pared 4 bases from V and 5 bases from J, leaving 14 bases between. CDR1 is GTSNPN and CDR2 is SVGIG in the germline V gene (reference sequence). In DNA, the CDR3 is TGTGCCTGGAAGATGGCCGGAGGGACTGAAGCTTTCTTT. Encoded protein: CAWKMAGGTEAFF.

The chain joins TRBV7-3 to TRBJ2-3, with TRBD1 matching 7 bases. This CDR3 comprises 13 residues. After removal of 5 bases from V and 6 bases from J, the junction contained 5 bases not matched to a gene. From germline, CDR1 is SGHTA and CDR2 FQGTGA. CDR3: CASSGTGADTQYF. CDR3 sequence (DNA): TGTGCCAGCAGCGGAACAGGGGCGGATACGCAGTATTTT. The full variable domain, its missing parts supplied by reference TRBV7-3 and TRBJ2-3, is GAGVSQTPSNKVTEKGKYVELRCDPISGHTALYWYRQSLGQGPEFLIYFQGTGAADDSGLPNDRFFAVRPEGSVSTLKIQRTERGDSAVYLCASSGTGADTQYFGPGTRLTVL.

V and J are TRBV6-5 and TRBJ2-7; 13 bases match TRBD2. The germline gives CDR1 MNHEY, CDR2 SVGAGI. The CDR3 spans 13 residues. V shed 6 bases and J 4 bases; nucleotides not matched to a gene: 0. The DNA of the CDR3 is TGTGCCAGCAGGACTAGCGGGGGGTACGAGCAGTACTTC. As protein: CASRTSGGYEQYF.

The V gene is TRBV9, the J gene TRBJ2-1, with D hard to call. The V gene lost 4 bases and the J gene lost 7 bases, with 12 bases spanning the gap. The CDR3 runs 13 residues. Looked up from germline, CDR1 is SGDLS and CDR2 is YYNGEE. Written as DNA, the CDR3 is TGTGCCAGCAGCCCCCTCCCAGCGAATGAGCAGTTCTTC. Its protein product is CASSPLPANEQFF.

V is TRBV13 and J is TRBJ1-1; D is possibly TRBD1 (6 bases). V was cut by 5 bases and J by 2 bases, with 12 bases left in between. The germline gives CDR1 PRHDT, CDR2 FYEKMQ (reference sequence). CDR3 size: 14 residues. CDR3 residues: CASSRGGANTEAFF. DNA of the CDR3: TGTGCCAGCAGCCGAGGGGGAGCCAACACTGAAGCTTTCTTT.

The V gene is TRBV12-5, the J gene TRBJ2-1, with D possibly TRBD1 on 6 matching bases. CDR1 and CDR2 from the germline V gene are LGHNT and FRNRAP. Trimming stripped 6 bases from V and 7 bases from J, with 19 bases between. The CDR3 runs to 15 residues. In DNA, the CDR3 is TGTGCTAGTGGACCCACCGGACAGTTGGTGAATGAGCAGTTCTTC. As protein: CASGPTGQLVNEQFF. Full variable domain (remainder filled in from reference TRBV12-5 and TRBJ2-1): DARVTQTPRHKVTEMGQEVTMRCQPILGHNTVFWYRQTMMQGLELLAYFRNRAPLDDSGMPKDRFSAEMPDATLATLKIQPSEPRDSAVYFCASGPTGQLVNEQFFGPGTRLTVL.

The chain is built from TRBV6-5 and TRBJ2-7; 8 bases map to TRBD2. This CDR3 has 14 residues. CDR1 is MNHEY, CDR2 SVGAGI, per germline. The V gene end was trimmed by 4 bases and the J gene end by 3 bases; junction bases not matched to a gene: 5. CDR3 bases: TGTGCCAGCAGTTCGGGGGGGCGCGGCTACGAGCAGTACTTC. This translates into CASSSGGRGYEQYF.

J is TRBJ2-1 and V is TRBV27; D is possibly TRBD2 (5 bases). The CDR3 loop spans 15 amino acids. CDR1 and CDR2 (germline): MNHEY, SMNVEV (reference sequence). V dropped 3 bases and J dropped 9 bases, with 18 bases sitting between them. The CDR3 sequence is CASSFRGIGMGEQFF. CDR3 sequence (DNA): TGTGCCAGCAGTTTCCGTGGGATCGGGATGGGTGAGCAGTTCTTC.

V gene TRBV4-2 combines with J gene TRBJ1-5, with 8 bases lining up with TRBD1. With 3 bases clipped from V and 5 bases from J, the junction kept 6 bases outside the gene matches. Germline V CDR1 and CDR2: LGHNA, YNFKEQ. The CDR3 has 15 residues. Here the CDR3 DNA reads TGTGCCAGCAGCCAGGACCAGGGGGCTCATCAGCCCCAGCATTTT. The encoded protein is CASSQDQGAHQPQHF.

This clone appeared once. The rearrangement joins TRBV30 to TRBJ1-6, with 7 bases aligning to TRBD1. Germline values: CDR1 GTSNPN, CDR2 SVGIG (reference sequence). The CDR3 contains 12 residues. The V segment lost 4 bases and the J segment 7 bases; nucleotides outside the gene matches: 1. The CDR3 region is CAWKQGNSPLHF. For the CDR3, the DNA is TGTGCCTGGAAACAGGGGAATTCACCCCTCCACTTT. Using reference TRBV30 and TRBJ1-6 for the parts outside the CDR3, the full variable domain is SQTIHQWPATLVQPVGSPLSLECTVEGTSNPNLYWYRQAAGRGLQLLFYSVGIGQISSEVPQNLSASRPQDRQFILSSKKLLLSDSGFYLCAWKQGNSPLHFGNGTRLTVT.

This clone was recorded a few times. The chain couples TRBV28 to TRBJ1-2; 10 bases map to TRBD1. V shed 4 bases and J 6 bases; nucleotides not matched to a gene: 14. Per germline, CDR1 MDHEN and CDR2 SYDVKM. There are 17 residues in the CDR3. CDR3 region: CASSSGQGNVGGDGYTF. The DNA of the CDR3 is TGTGCCAGCAGTTCGGGACAGGGGAATGTCGGCGGGGATGGCTACACCTTC.

The rearrangement links TRBV6-1 to TRBJ2-7, with D tentatively TRBD1 (5 bases). V was trimmed by 2 bases and J by 3 bases, leaving 8 bases between them. Germline V gives CDR1 MNHNS, CDR2 SASEGT. The CDR3 loop spans 13 amino acids. CDR3 sequence (DNA): TGTGCCAGCAGTGAAAGGGGCAGCTACGAGCAGTACTTC. Amino acids: CASSERGSYEQYF.

The chain has TRBV5-4 and TRBJ2-1; 10 bases line up with TRBD1. The CDR3 has 16 amino acids. The J segment lost 7 bases and the V segment lost 4 bases, leaving 11 bases of the junction unmatched. CDR1 SGHNT and CDR2 YYREEE come from the germline V gene (reference sequence). CDR3 DNA sequence: TGTGCCAGCAGCACCCCCCGACAGGGGGCCTCAAATGAGCAGTTCTTC. Translating it yields CASSTPRQGASNEQFF.